This entry features one TCR beta chain sequence. What it recognizes is unknown. This sample includes further DNA sequences coding for the same CDR3. V lost 7 bases, J lost 4 bases, and 14 bases lay in between. The germline gives CDR1 LNHDA, CDR2 SQIVND (reference sequence). This CDR3 spans 14 amino acids. This entry belongs to a study of radiotherapy plus CTLA-4 blockade in lung cancer. Study summary: 15% to 20% of patients responded objectively, and roughly 30% achieved disease control. Study results and caveats: Radiotherapy with ipilimumab was followed by blood expansion of tumor-derived clones.

Patients had chemo-refractory metastatic non-small-cell lung cancer and received focal radiation plus CTLA-4 blockade that used ipilimumab. The method was immunoSEQ multiplex PCR; TCRdb's version includes in-frame clones alone and lacks a portion of them. Of 45,000 to 75,000 clones in the sample, over 70% were seen once. The sample here was peripheral blood, taken from a patient treated with radiotherapy plus ipilimumab. The TCR originated in a human donor with non-small cell lung cancer who had a partial response to radiotherapy plus ipilimumab. The V gene is TRBV19, the J gene TRBJ1-5; the D gene is possibly TRBD1 (6 bases). The CDR3 spells CASTLQGGNQPQHF. For the CDR3, the DNA is TGTGCCAGTACCCTACAGGGAGGGAATCAGCCCCAGCATTTT.